The source of this TCR beta chain is a study of beta chain features in type 1 diabetes. Study results and caveats: Patients showed naive, central memory and Treg TCRB repertoires that appeared more similar than those of healthy donors.

The CDR3 has 14 amino acids. The junction had 8 bases not matched to a gene; V was cut back by 5 bases and J by 6 bases. Germline V CDR1 and CDR2: SGHTA, FQGNSA. Worth noting for this clone: Its antigen is not identified.

What was sequenced were expressed TCRB transcripts, since all of the isolated RNA had been reverse transcribed. Some clones are missing from TCRdb's copy, which holds only in-frame ones; the method was immunoSEQ multiplex PCR. The repertoire has 80,000 to 90,000 clones, approximately 32% of them found once; the top ten carry approximately 0.45%. Sampling consisted of one heparinised blood draw per donor, averaging around 100 mL. Purity exceeding 98% was reached by all sorted populations. The chain links TRBV7-2 to TRBJ2-3; 7 bases line up with TRBD2. The receptor was isolated from a woman under 30 in good health. Sequencing was performed on stem cell memory CD4+ T cells from blood. The CDR3 DNA sequence: TGTGCCAGCAGCCCAGGACTGCGGGGGGATACGCAGTATTTT. This codes for CASSPGLRGDTQYF.